This is a list of T cell receptor beta chains from one sample in a study of CD8 T cells in Susac syndrome. TCRdb reanalysed the immunoSEQ multiplex PCR reads using MiXCR and keeps one entry per CDR3 protein. In the table there are 55,000 to 85,000 distinct CDR3 sequences, over 95% of which are singletons. Sequencing was performed on CD4+ T cells from PBMCs. All receptors come from a human donor with multiple sclerosis. Both conserved end residues are part of each CDR3. Each record gives: clone size, D gene, V gene, J gene, CDR3 protein, CDR3 DNA. A D gene is named only where the DNA matches it firmly. Where a row states a size, it is once, few, many or the class of an expanded clone; other rows omit it.

>NA|NA|TRBV20-1|TRBJ1-1
CSAKQGWNTEAFF
TGCAGTGCTAAACAGGGTTGGAACACTGAAGCTTTCTTT
>NA|NA|TRBV12-3/TRBV12-4|TRBJ1-1
CASSAGTGPFAEAFF
TGTGCCAGCAGCGCCGGGACGGGACCTTTCGCTGAAGCTTTCTTT
>NA|NA|TRBV16|TRBJ1-3
CASSQGASSGNTIYF
TGTGCCAGCAGCCAAGGGGCGAGCTCTGGAAACACCATATATTTT
>NA|NA|TRBV28|TRBJ2-7
CASRPLPGRDFKQYF
TGTGCCAGCAGACCTCTCCCCGGCCGAGACTTCAAGCAGTACTTC
>NA|TRBD2|TRBV5-6|TRBJ2-1
CASSPGLASHNEQFF
TGTGCCAGCAGCCCGGGACTAGCGAGCCACAATGAGCAGTTCTTC
>few|NA|TRBV11-3|TRBJ2-1
CASSSSSAWQNEQFF
TGTGCCAGCAGCTCTTCTAGCGCATGGCAGAATGAGCAGTTCTTC
>NA|NA|TRBV20-1|TRBJ2-3
CSARDISGFTDTQYF
TGCAGTGCTAGAGATATAAGCGGATTCACAGATACGCAGTATTTT
>once|NA|TRBV10-3|TRBJ2-5
CAIRGGETQYF
TGTGCCATCCGGGGTGGAGAGACCCAGTACTTC
>NA|NA|TRBV29-1|TRBJ2-5
CSVEGSRQQTQYF
TGCAGCGTTGAAGGGTCCAGGCAGCAGACCCAGTACTTC
>NA|NA|TRBV4-2|TRBJ2-6
CASSPTGANVLTF
TGTGCCAGCAGCCCCACTGGGGCCAACGTCCTGACTTTC
>NA|NA|TRBV20-1|TRBJ2-5
CSARGSQETQYF
TGCAGTGCTAGGGGGTCTCAAGAGACCCAGTACTTC
>few|NA|TRBV6-1|TRBJ2-7
CASSSGGAGEQYF
TGTGCCAGCAGTTCCGGGGGCGCTGGCGAGCAGTACTTC
>NA|TRBD1|TRBV6-6|TRBJ2-5
CASSPSTGRETQYF
TGTGCCAGCAGCCCTTCGACAGGGAGAGAGACCCAGTACTTC
>NA|NA|TRBV6-5|TRBJ2-7
CASSRQRNSYEQYF
TGTGCCAGCAGTCGACAGCGAAACTCCTACGAGCAGTACTTC
>NA|TRBD1|TRBV6-5|TRBJ2-7
CASSKDRGYEQYF
TGTGCCAGCAGTAAGGACAGGGGCTACGAGCAGTACTTC
>NA|NA|TRBV29-1|TRBJ1-1
CSVVGGEAFF
TGCAGCGTTGTTGGTGGTGAAGCTTTCTTT
>NA|NA|TRBV11-1|TRBJ2-1
CASSLRRQGANEQFF
TGTGCCAGCAGCTTACGGCGGCAGGGTGCCAATGAGCAGTTCTTC
>NA|TRBD1|TRBV30|TRBJ1-1
CAWSGRQGNTEAFF
TGTGCCTGGAGTGGAAGACAGGGGAACACTGAAGCTTTCTTT
>NA|NA|TRBV19|TRBJ1-4
CASTLTAGNEKLFF
TGTGCCAGTACCTTGACAGCGGGAAATGAAAAACTGTTTTTT
>NA|TRBD1|TRBV5-1|TRBJ2-1
CASSLGGQGAQNEQFF
TGCGCCAGCAGCTTGGGCGGACAGGGGGCGCAGAATGAGCAGTTCTTC
>NA|NA|TRBV7-9|TRBJ2-3
CASSPEGTDTQYF
TGTGCCAGCAGCCCCGAGGGCACAGATACGCAGTATTTT
>NA|NA|TRBV16|TRBJ2-7
CASSQEGNLYF
TGTGCCAGCAGCCAAGAGGGTAATCTGTACTTC
>NA|NA|TRBV7-9|TRBJ2-4
CASSPKVRVGNIQYF
TGTGCCAGCAGCCCAAAGGTTCGGGTGGGAAACATTCAGTACTTC
>NA|TRBD2|TRBV6-2/TRBV6-3|TRBJ2-1
CASSIAGGPSNEQFF
TGTGCCAGCAGCATAGCGGGGGGGCCGAGCAATGAGCAGTTCTTC
>NA|NA|TRBV3-1|TRBJ1-1
CASSQASRVNTEAFF
TGTGCCAGCAGCCAAGCCAGCAGGGTGAACACTGAAGCTTTCTTT
>NA|TRBD1|TRBV6-5|TRBJ2-7
CASSNHRDRVPGEQYF
TGTGCCAGCAGTAACCACCGGGACAGGGTCCCAGGAGAGCAGTACTTC
>NA|TRBD2|TRBV7-8|TRBJ2-1
CASSSRLAGVEFF
TGTGCCAGCAGCTCAAGGCTAGCGGGGGTCGAGTTCTTC
>NA|NA|TRBV10-3|TRBJ2-3
CAISDLVMSTDTQYF
TGTGCCATCAGTGATCTGGTTATGAGCACAGATACGCAGTATTTT
>NA|NA|TRBV11-3|TRBJ2-3
CASSLVQATDTQYF
TGTGCCAGCAGCTTAGTTCAGGCAACAGATACGCAGTATTTT
>NA|TRBD1|TRBV7-7|TRBJ2-7
CASSVDRGLSYEQYF
TGTGCTAGCAGCGTCGACAGGGGCCTCTCCTACGAGCAGTACTTC
>NA|NA|TRBV20-1|TRBJ2-1
CSAAQSSYNEQFF
TGCAGTGCTGCCCAATCTTCCTACAATGAGCAGTTCTTC
>NA|NA|TRBV30|TRBJ2-5
CAWSLGAETQYF
TGTGCCTGGAGTCTAGGGGCAGAGACCCAGTACTTC
>NA|TRBD1|TRBV5-1|TRBJ2-2
CASSFTGTGDTGELFF
TGCGCCAGCAGCTTTACCGGGACAGGGGACACCGGGGAGCTGTTTTTT
>NA|TRBD2|TRBV11-3|TRBJ2-1
CASSSGGEQFF
TGTGCCAGCAGCTCGGGGGGTGAGCAGTTCTTC
>NA|NA|TRBV7-2|TRBJ2-7
CASSSQGGGYEQYF
TGTGCCAGCAGCTCACAGGGAGGGGGCTACGAGCAGTACTTC
>NA|NA|TRBV12-3/TRBV12-4|TRBJ2-1
CASTPEGLGYNEQFF
TGTGCCAGCACCCCGGAAGGGTTGGGATACAATGAGCAGTTCTTC
>NA|NA|TRBV11-2|TRBJ2-3
CASSLVGGGPDTQYF
TGTGCCAGCAGCTTAGTTGGCGGGGGCCCTGATACGCAGTATTTT
>NA|NA|TRBV7-2|TRBJ2-7
CASSLVESSGQYF
TGTGCCAGCAGCTTAGTAGAGTCCAGTGGGCAGTACTTC
>NA|NA|TRBV20-1|TRBJ2-4
CSLTVLNIQYF
TGCAGTTTGACAGTATTAAACATTCAGTACTTC
>NA|TRBD1|TRBV5-6|TRBJ2-3
CASSRTGSTDTQYF
TGTGCCAGCAGTCGGACAGGGTCCACAGATACGCAGTATTTT
>NA|NA|TRBV20-1|TRBJ2-3
CSASTTRNTDTQYF
TGCAGTGCTAGCACCACACGAAACACAGATACGCAGTATTTT
>NA|TRBD1|TRBV6-5|TRBJ2-1
CATYDRGWGNEQFF
TGTGCCACCTACGACAGGGGTTGGGGCAATGAGCAGTTCTTC
>NA|TRBD1|TRBV19|TRBJ2-3
CASSRPGTAPDTQYF
TGTGCCAGTAGCCGCCCGGGGACAGCCCCAGATACGCAGTATTTT
>NA|NA|TRBV4-1|TRBJ2-3
CASSQVQQGTDTQYF
TGCGCCAGCAGCCAAGTGCAACAGGGAACAGATACGCAGTATTTT
>NA|NA|TRBV29-1|TRBJ2-5
CSVWTETQYF
TGCAGCGTTTGGACGGAGACCCAGTACTTC
>NA|NA|TRBV12-3/TRBV12-4|TRBJ2-7
CASSRDIYEQYF
TGTGCCAGCAGTCGGGACATCTACGAGCAGTACTTC
>NA|TRBD2|TRBV25-1|TRBJ2-1
CASSGTSGGAGEQFF
TGTGCCAGCAGTGGCACTAGCGGGGGGGCCGGGGAGCAGTTCTTC
>NA|TRBD1|TRBV12-3/TRBV12-4|TRBJ1-5
CASSLYEGAGNQPQHF
TGTGCCAGCAGTTTATACGAGGGGGCGGGCAATCAGCCCCAGCATTTT
>NA|TRBD2|TRBV20-1|TRBJ2-3
CSLAGADTQYF
TGCAGTCTAGCGGGGGCTGATACGCAGTATTTT
>NA|NA|TRBV4-3|TRBJ1-2
CASSQGQPYGYTF
TGCGCCAGCAGCCAAGGACAGCCCTATGGCTACACCTTC
>NA|NA|TRBV20-1|TRBJ2-7
CSARFRGTSRSYEQYF
TGCAGTGCTCGATTCAGAGGGACTTCCCGATCCTACGAGCAGTACTTC
>NA|TRBD1|TRBV9|TRBJ1-3
CASSVSADRESGNTIYF
TGTGCCAGCAGCGTAAGTGCTGACAGGGAATCTGGAAACACCATATATTTT
>NA|TRBD1|TRBV6-6|TRBJ2-3
CATGGSADTQYF
TGTGCCACAGGGGGATCGGCAGATACGCAGTATTTT